This TCR beta chain was identified in a study of T cell repertoires in cytomegalovirus infection. Via MiXCR, TCRdb re-called the reads, giving one row per CDR3 protein. This sample has 150,000 to 200,000 distinct CDR3 sequences, with less than 25% found just once. This CDR3 is built from 14 residues. CDR1 and CDR2 (germline): SEHNR, FQNEAQ (reference sequence). V was trimmed by 5 bases and J by 4 bases, leaving 14 bases between them. There are a few counts of this clonotype. Its antigen is unidentified. The rearrangement links TRBV7-9 to TRBJ2-5; D is uncertain. The sequencing here drew on CD8+ T cells from cultured PBMCs, taken from culture after CMV antigen stimulation. This clonotype was obtained from a human donor in good health (CMV status not recorded). Some clones in this sample may be carry-over from other donors' samples. CDR3 in amino acids: CASSTPENRETQYF. The CDR3 DNA sequence: TGTGCCAGCAGCACCCCCGAGAATCGAGAGACCCAGTACTTC.